The sequence of this T cell receptor (beta chain) was determined in a study of T-cell reconstitution after alpha-beta-depleted transplantation in children. Study findings and constraints: Among T cells one year after transplant, newly produced cells accounted for most counts and diversity. By about two months after transplant, alpha-beta T cells reportedly arose from several hundred graft clones that had expanded. From surviving recipient T cells and thymic progenitors came the high day-60 TCRbeta diversity observed in some patients.

Of note for this clonotype: The antigen remains undetermined.

Preparation of the TCRbeta library used unique molecular identifiers. TCRdb reprocessed the PCR reads via MiXCR and lists one record per CDR3 protein. The data contain a few hundred thousand distinct CDR3 sequences, approximately 10% of them singletons. The CDR3 contains 15 residues. The germline V and J ends were trimmed by 6 bases and 4 bases, with 17 bases remaining between them. The receptor comes from a male patient under 10 years old who had a stem cell transplant for chronic granulomatous disease, so the T cells may come from the graft donor. This chain uses TRBV12-3 or TRBV12-4 with TRBJ2-3, with D perhaps matching TRBD2 (5 bases). Sample: peripheral blood, taken 180 days after TCRalphabeta/CD19-depleted stem cell transplant. The chain's CDR3 is CASSPLGARADTQYF. The CDR3 coding sequence is TGTGCCAGCAGCCCCTTGGGCGCGAGGGCAGATACGCAGTATTTT.